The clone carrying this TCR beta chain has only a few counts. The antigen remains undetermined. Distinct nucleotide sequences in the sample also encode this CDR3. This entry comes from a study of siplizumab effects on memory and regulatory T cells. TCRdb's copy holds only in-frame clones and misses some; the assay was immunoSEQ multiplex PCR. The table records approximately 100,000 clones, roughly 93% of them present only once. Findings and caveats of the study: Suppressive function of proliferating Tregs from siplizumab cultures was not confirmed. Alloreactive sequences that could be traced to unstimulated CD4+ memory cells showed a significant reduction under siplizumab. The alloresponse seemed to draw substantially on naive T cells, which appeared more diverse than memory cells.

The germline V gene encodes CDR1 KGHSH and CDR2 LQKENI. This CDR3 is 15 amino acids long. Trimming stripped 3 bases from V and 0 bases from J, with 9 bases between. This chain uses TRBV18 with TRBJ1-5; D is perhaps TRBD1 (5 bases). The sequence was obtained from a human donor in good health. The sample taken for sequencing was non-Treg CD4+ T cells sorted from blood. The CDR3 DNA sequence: TGTGCCAGCTCACCGGGACGTAATAGCAATCAGCCCCAGCATTTT. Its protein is CASSPGRNSNQPQHF. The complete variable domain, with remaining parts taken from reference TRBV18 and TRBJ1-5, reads NAGVMQNPRHLVRRRGQEARLRCSPMKGHSHVYWYRQLPEEGLKFMVYLQKENIIDESGMPKERFSAEFPKEGPSILRIQQVVRGDSAAYFCASSPGRNSNQPQHFGDGTRLSIL.